This T cell receptor beta chain originates from a study of CD8+CD57+ T cells in acquired aplastic anemia. As for the study in general: DNA from sorted CD4+ and CD8+ cells averaged around 3.5 ug.

Notes on the study in general: Patients had twenty-nine CD8+ CDR3 sequences in common with controls (the shared set).

All patients picked for sequencing had shown, by flow cytometry, an expansion of CD8+CD57+ cells. Germline values: CDR1 ENHRY, CDR2 SYGVKD. CDR3 length: 14 amino acids. With V trimmed by 3 bases and J by 3 bases, 4 bases remained unmatched. This clonotype occurred once. No antigen is known for it. TCR beta VDJ combinations and CDR3 sequences were profiled from genomic DNA. TCRdb passed the reads through MiXCR, listing each CDR3 protein once. The table lists around 150,000 distinct CDR3 sequences, 45% to 55% of them singletons, with around 3% in the top ten. The chain has TRBV10-3 and TRBJ2-7; TRBD1 agrees at 8 bases. The sequenced sample was sorted CD4+, CD8+, or CD8+CD57+ T cells (not recorded which) from PBMCs. The TCR originated in a human donor with aplastic anemia. DNA of the CDR3: TGTGCCATCAGTGAACTCGGACAGGGCTACGAGCAGTACTTC. Translating it yields CAISELGQGYEQYF.